The rows below give T cell receptor beta chains drawn from one sample of a study of T cells in tuberculosis. Libraries were prepared by immunoSEQ multiplex PCR; TCRdb keeps only in-frame clonotypes and omits some of them. The sample includes 25,000 to 35,000 clones, roughly 94% of them seen just once. Sequencing was performed on PBMCs, taken at tuberculosis diagnosis. The receptor set was obtained from an adult with tuberculosis. Each CDR3 is given with its conserved first and last residue. Each record gives: J gene, V gene, CDR3 length, clone size, D gene, CDR3 DNA, CDR3 protein. A D gene is named only where the DNA matches it firmly. Size tells how often a clone was seen (once, few, many) or the class of an expanded clone, and some rows leave it out.

J: TRBJ2-7
V: TRBV5-4
length: 15
size: -
D: TRBD2
DNA: TGTGCCAGCAGCTCCCTCCCAGCGGGAGTACGCGAGCAGTACTTC
CDR3: CASSSLPAGVREQYF

J: TRBJ1-2
V: TRBV15
length: 14
size: -
D: TRBD1
DNA: TGTGCCACCAGCGGCTCCCGGACAGGGCATGGCTACACCTTC
CDR3: CATSGSRTGHGYTF

J: TRBJ1-3
V: TRBV5-5
length: 15
size: -
D: -
DNA: TGTGCCAGCAGCTTCCAGGGTCCGTCTGGAAACACCATATATTTT
CDR3: CASSFQGPSGNTIYF

J: TRBJ1-5
V: TRBV7-6
length: 15
size: -
D: TRBD1
DNA: TGTGCCAGCAGCTTAGCGACAGGGTCCGGTCAGCCCCAGCATTTT
CDR3: CASSLATGSGQPQHF

J: TRBJ2-5
V: TRBV15
length: 15
size: -
D: TRBD1
DNA: TGTGCCACCAGAGTGGGACAGGGGACATTGGAGACCCAGTACTTC
CDR3: CATRVGQGTLETQYF

J: TRBJ2-2
V: TRBV14
length: 16
size: -
D: TRBD1
DNA: TGTGCCAGCAGCCCTTCGGACAGGGGAGTGAGCGGGGAGCTGTTTTTT
CDR3: CASSPSDRGVSGELFF

J: TRBJ2-1
V: TRBV11-2
length: 13
size: -
D: -
DNA: TGTGCCAGCAGCTTTGGCCTAAGGGGTGAGCAGTTCTTC
CDR3: CASSFGLRGEQFF

J: TRBJ1-5
V: TRBV19
length: 16
size: -
D: -
DNA: TGTGCCAGTAGTATCTGGAGACAGGCCTACAATCAGCCCCAGCATTTT
CDR3: CASSIWRQAYNQPQHF

J: TRBJ1-5
V: TRBV19
length: 18
size: -
D: -
DNA: TGTGCCAGTAGTATAGGAGACAGGTTAGCCCGCGGCAATCAGCCCCAGCATTTT
CDR3: CASSIGDRLARGNQPQHF

J: TRBJ2-1
V: TRBV5-6
length: 16
size: once
D: TRBD2
DNA: TGTGCCAGCAGCTTGTCTAGCGGAAGCTCCTACAATGAGCAGTTCTTC
CDR3: CASSLSSGSSYNEQFF

J: TRBJ2-3
V: TRBV19
length: 15
size: -
D: TRBD2
DNA: TGTGCCAGTAGTATTCGGCTAGCGGGGACAGATACGCAGTATTTT
CDR3: CASSIRLAGTDTQYF

J: TRBJ2-7
V: TRBV21-1
length: 14
size: once
D: -
DNA: TGTGCCAGCAGCAAAGACAAACAGTCCTACGAGCAGTACTTC
CDR3: CASSKDKQSYEQYF

J: TRBJ2-4
V: TRBV7-3
length: 13
size: once
D: -
DNA: TGTGCCAGCAGCAACGGACAGTCGGACATTCAGTACTTC
CDR3: CASSNGQSDIQYF

J: TRBJ2-5
V: TRBV7-8
length: 16
size: -
D: -
DNA: TGTGCCAGCAGCTTAGAGGCCGGGAGCAGAACAGAGACCCAGTACTTC
CDR3: CASSLEAGSRTETQYF

J: TRBJ1-2
V: TRBV28
length: 17
size: -
D: -
DNA: TGTGCCAGCAGCCCTCCCGGGACACAGGGCGGCAACTATGGCTACACCTTC
CDR3: CASSPPGTQGGNYGYTF

J: TRBJ1-5
V: TRBV6-5
length: 15
size: once
D: TRBD1
DNA: TGTGCCAGCAGTTACGACAGGGGAAGCAATCAGCCCCAGCATTTT
CDR3: CASSYDRGSNQPQHF

J: TRBJ2-1
V: TRBV11-2
length: 15
size: -
D: TRBD2
DNA: TGTGCCAGCAGCTTAGAGGGACTAGTTTACGATGAGCAGTTCTTC
CDR3: CASSLEGLVYDEQFF

J: TRBJ2-7
V: TRBV19
length: 13
size: -
D: TRBD2
DNA: TGTGCCAGTAACTCAAAGCGGGGCTACGAGCAGTACTTC
CDR3: CASNSKRGYEQYF

J: TRBJ1-1
V: TRBV29-1
length: 11
size: -
D: -
DNA: TGCAGCGTTGTCCAGGGGAATGAAGCTTTCTTT
CDR3: CSVVQGNEAFF

J: TRBJ2-6
V: TRBV4-3
length: 15
size: -
D: -
DNA: TGCGCCAGCAGCCAAGAACACTCTGGGGCCAACGTCCTGACTTTC
CDR3: CASSQEHSGANVLTF

J: TRBJ1-5
V: TRBV6-5
length: 15
size: -
D: -
DNA: TGTGCCAGCAGTTATTCGTCTCAGGGGAATCAGCCCCAGCATTTT
CDR3: CASSYSSQGNQPQHF

J: TRBJ2-2
V: TRBV10-1
length: 14
size: -
D: -
DNA: TGCGCCAGCAGTGAGGGCCTTTCCACCGGGGAGCTGTTTTTT
CDR3: CASSEGLSTGELFF